This TCR beta chain was obtained from a study of naive and memory T cell subsets. Study-level results: In naive cells, over 90% of TCR sequences were seen only once. Clonotypes here are unpaired alpha or beta chain sequences.

The CDR3 loop spans 16 amino acids. CDR1 SGHRS and CDR2 YFSETQ come from the germline V gene. J lost 0 bases, V lost 4 bases, and 10 bases had no gene match. Two oligonucleotides, mixed equimolar, formed the beta constant-region primer covering TRBC1 and TRBC2. TCRdb redid the calling of the UMI-ligation and nested PCR reads with MiXCR, one entry per CDR3 protein. Here the sample spans 89,000 or so distinct CDR3 sequences, roughly 13% being singletons. This clonotype showed up many times. Its antigen remains unidentified. The origin of this receptor is a human donor in good health. The rearrangement uses TRBV5-1 and TRBJ2-7; TRBD2 aligns across 7 bases. The sample was central memory CD4+ T cells from blood. CDR3 region: CASSGTSGGGSYEQYF. The CDR3 DNA follows: TGCGCCAGCAGCGGTACATCGGGCGGGGGCTCCTACGAGCAGTACTTC.